This T cell receptor beta chain comes out of a study of blood T cell repertoires in COVID-19. The overall study: COVID-19 samples from acute and convalescent phases originated in the United States, Italy and Spain. T cells, B-cell-depleted T cells, or PBMCs provided the cDNA or gDNA that served as material.

Original data processing: Reference gene primer amplification gave estimated nucleated cell counts. Assay used: immunoSEQ multiplex PCR; TCRdb lists only in-frame clones, some missing. The V and J calls and clone size were taken over from that table, and D and trimming were inferred from the DNA. The data hold more than 130,000 clones, with about nine tenths observed a single time. This CDR3 comprises 19 residues. V was clipped by 2 bases and J by 0 bases, with 19 bases between them. Germline V CDR1 and CDR2: LGHNA, YSLEER. The J gene is TRBJ1-4, the V gene TRBV4-3; D gene ambiguous. Sample: peripheral blood. The TCR sequence derives from a middle-aged man with active or convalescent COVID-19. CDR3 DNA: TGCGCCAGCAGCCAAAGTAGGCAGCAGCGTCTTGCAACTAATGAAAAACTGTTTTTT. As protein: CASSQSRQQRLATNEKLFF.